One sample yielded the 24 T cell receptor beta chains listed below, sequenced in a study of neoadjuvant anti-PD-1 for oral cavity cancer. The data were produced by immunoSEQ multiplex PCR, yet TCRdb's version contains in-frame clones alone and is incomplete. There are 6,000 to 7,500 clones in the sample; about 51% occur only once, and approximately 28% lies in the top ten. Here the sequenced sample was tumor tissue, taken before nivolumab (anti-PD-1) treatment. Source of these receptors: a person between 40 and 80 years old with oral cavity squamous cell carcinoma.

This chain joins TRBV7-2 and TRBJ1-5; no reliable D call. The CDR3 loop spans 15 amino acids. Trimming cost V 3 bases and J 1 base, with 10 bases left between them. Looked up from germline, CDR1 is SGHTA and CDR2 is FQGNSA. The chain's CDR3 is CASSLGFVSNQPQHF. CDR3 DNA sequence: TGTGCCAGCAGCTTGGGTTTTGTGAGCAATCAGCCCCAGCATTTT.

A few counts support this clone. This CDR3 is CASSVLGALLEQYF. As DNA, the CDR3 is TGTGCCAGCAGTGTCTTGGGGGCCCTCCTCGAGCAGTACTTC. The J gene is TRBJ2-7, the V gene TRBV2, with a possible D match to TRBD1 (6 bases). This CDR3 is built from 14 residues. V was cut by 4 bases and J by 6 bases, with 16 bases left in between. Germline CDR1 is SNHLY and CDR2 is FYNNEI.

The V call is TRBV11-3, the J call TRBJ1-6; 8 bases are shared with TRBD1. Germline V gene data show CDR1 as SGHNT and CDR2 as YENEEA. This CDR3 has 20 residues. V lost 0 bases and J lost 0; bases outside the gene matches: 10. CDR3 protein: CASSLDGRDRRVSYNSPLHF. As DNA, the CDR3 is TGTGCCAGCAGCTTAGATGGCCGGGACAGGCGCGTCTCCTATAATTCACCCCTCCACTTT. Based on the CDR3 plus reference TRBV11-3 and TRBJ1-6, the full variable domain is EAGVVQSPRYKIIEKKQPVAFWCNPISGHNTLYWYLQNLGQGPELLIRYENEEAVDDSQLPKDRFSAERLKGVDSTLKIQPAELGDSAVYLCASSLDGRDRRVSYNSPLHFGNGTRLTVT.

This chain connects TRBV9 to TRBJ2-1; 10 nucleotides agree with TRBD1. Germline V gene sequence: CDR1 SGDLS, CDR2 YYNGEE. The V and J ends lost 2 bases and 9 bases, in that order; junction bases with no gene match: 8. The CDR3 covers 15 residues. CDR3 residues: CASSVSGQGDREQFF. In DNA form, the CDR3 reads TGTGCCAGCAGCGTTTCTGGACAGGGGGATCGTGAGCAGTTCTTC. The variable domain in full, with the rest retrieved from reference TRBV9 and TRBJ2-1, is DSGVTQTPKHLITATGQRVTLRCSPRSGDLSVYWYQQSLDQGLQFLIQYYNGEERAKGNILERFSAQQFPDLHSELNLSSLELGDSALYFCASSVSGQGDREQFFGPGTRLTVL.

This clone turned up a few times. The V gene is TRBV29-1, the J gene TRBJ1-5; no clear D gene. V was trimmed by 4 bases and J by 5 bases, leaving 12 bases between them. Germline V gene data show CDR1 as SQVTM and CDR2 as ANQGSEA. There are 13 residues in the CDR3. The CDR3 DNA sequence: TGCAGCGTTGTAGGGTCCCAGGATCAGCCCCAGCATTTT. This gives the protein CSVVGSQDQPQHF.

This clone was observed a handful of times. The chain recombines TRBV2 with TRBJ2-3, with unresolved D. Germline assignment: CDR1 SNHLY and CDR2 FYNNEI. Trimming removed 7 bases from V and 7 bases from J, with 9 bases in between. The CDR3 runs 11 residues. CDR3 nucleotide sequence: TGTGCCAGCAAGATTACAAATACGCAGTATTTT. It yields the protein CASKITNTQYF.

The chain links TRBV15 to TRBJ1-2, with D unresolved. Germline V gene sequence: CDR1 LNHNV, CDR2 YYDKDF (reference sequence). The germline V and J ends were trimmed by 0 bases and 3 bases, with 8 bases remaining between them. The CDR3 runs 14 residues. The CDR3 sequence: CATSREGQDYGYTF. The CDR3 DNA reads as TGTGCCACCAGCAGAGAAGGGCAGGACTATGGCTACACCTTC.

The gene calls are TRBV5-1 and TRBJ1-1; TRBD1 matches at 7 bases. Looked up from germline, CDR1 is SGHRS and CDR2 is YFSETQ. V dropped 1 base and J dropped 4; count of bases not matched to a gene: 1. This CDR3 has 13 residues. For the CDR3, the DNA is TGCGCCAGCAGCTTGACAGGGGCCACTGAAGCTTTCTTT. Translated, it gives CASSLTGATEAFF.

The rearrangement joins TRBV28 to TRBJ1-6, with TRBD1 as a possible D gene (5 bases). This CDR3 spans 12 amino acids. CDR1 and CDR2 from the germline V gene are MDHEN and SYDVKM. V shed 7 bases and J shed 13 bases, with 14 bases lying between them. The CDR3 is CASTPPRGPLHF. The DNA of the CDR3 is TGTGCCAGCACTCCCCCGCGGGGGCCCCTCCACTTT. Filled out from reference TRBV28 and TRBJ1-6, the complete variable domain reads DVKVTQSSRYLVKRTGEKVFLECVQDMDHENMFWYRQDPGLGLRLIYFSYDVKMKEKGDIPEGYSVSREKKERFSLILESASTNQTSMYLCASTPPRGPLHFGNGTRLTVT.

This chain links TRBV4-3 with TRBJ2-7; tentatively, D is TRBD1 (6 bases). Trimming removed 0 bases at V and 2 bases at J, with 8 bases between. Germline V CDR1 and CDR2: LGHNA, YSLEER. The CDR3 sequence is 14 residues long. CDR3 loop: CASSQDNRAYEQYF. Written as DNA, the CDR3 is TGCGCCAGCAGCCAAGATAACAGGGCCTACGAGCAGTACTTC.

The V gene is TRBV5-5, the J gene TRBJ2-1; D unclear. Deletions cut 0 bases from V and 5 bases from J, with 6 bases between. The CDR3 extends over 13 amino acids. Germline assignment: CDR1 SGHKS and CDR2 YYEKEE (reference sequence). CDR3 loop: CASSLGENNEQFF. As DNA, the CDR3 is TGTGCCAGCAGCTTGGGGGAAAACAATGAGCAGTTCTTC.

The chain joins TRBV11-2 to TRBJ2-7; D may be TRBD2 (5 bases). Germline CDR1 reads SGHAT; CDR2 reads FQNNGV. Trimming shortened V by 3 bases and J by 2 bases, and 11 bases separated the two germline ends. CDR3 length equals 14 residues. The CDR3 nucleotides read TGTGCCAGCAGCTTTCGGGGAAGGGCCTACGAGCAGTACTTC. It is translated as CASSFRGRAYEQYF.

The V call is TRBV25-1, the J call TRBJ1-4; TRBD1 aligns across 7 bases. Germline CDR1 and CDR2: MGHDK and SYGVNS. The V segment lost 4 bases and the J segment 7 bases; nucleotides outside the gene matches: 3. The CDR3 contains 13 residues. The chain's CDR3 is CASSARGIEKLFF. The CDR3 DNA reads TGTGCCAGCAGTGCCAGGGGGATTGAAAAACTGTTTTTT.

The chain links TRBV19 to TRBJ1-4; no definite D call. Trimming stripped 3 bases from V and 3 bases from J, with 14 bases between. CDR1 is LNHDA and CDR2 is SQIVND in the germline V gene (reference sequence). The CDR3 sequence is 16 residues long. The CDR3 sequence: CASSIRTGGPNEKLFF. CDR3 in DNA: TGTGCCAGTAGTATTCGAACGGGCGGACCTAATGAAAAACTGTTTTTT.

The V call is TRBV15, the J call TRBJ1-1; 7 nucleotides match TRBD1. The CDR3 is made up of 16 amino acids. CDR1 LNHNV and CDR2 YYDKDF come from the germline V gene (reference sequence). J was trimmed by 4 bases and V by 0 bases; bases with no gene match: 8. CDR3 in DNA: TGTGCCACCAGCAGAGAGCGACGACAGGGCAGCACTGAAGCTTTCTTT. Its protein is CATSRERRQGSTEAFF.

The chain links TRBV7-9 to TRBJ1-1; D unresolved. The CDR3 length is 13 residues. The V gene lost 5 bases and the J gene lost 0 bases, with 7 bases spanning the gap. The germline V gene has CDR1 SEHNR and CDR2 FQNEAQ (reference sequence). The CDR3 coding sequence is TGTGCCAGCAGCCTTGACATGAACACTGAAGCTTTCTTT. The encoded protein is CASSLDMNTEAFF.

This clone was counted a few times. The chain uses TRBV2 and TRBJ2-3; the match to TRBD2 covers 14 bases. CDR1 is SNHLY, CDR2 FYNNEI, per germline. After removal of 4 bases from V and 4 bases from J, the junction contained 4 bases not matched to a gene. The CDR3 has 16 residues. Written as DNA, the CDR3 is TGTGCCAGCAGTGGGGGACTAGCGGGGGAGGCAGATACGCAGTATTTT. It specifies CASSGGLAGEADTQYF.

The J gene is TRBJ2-7, the V gene TRBV10-3; tentative D call: TRBD2 (6 bases). Germline CDR1 and CDR2: ENHRY and SYGVKD. The CDR3 has 13 amino acids. Trimming shortened V by 10 bases and J by 2 bases, and 15 bases separated the two germline ends. CDR3 sequence: CATGPEGTYEQYF. The CDR3 DNA reads TGTGCCACCGGCCCGGAGGGAACCTACGAGCAGTACTTC.

The CDR3 loop reads CASSYSRTGFTHEQYF. CDR3 in DNA: TGTGCCAGCAGTTACTCCCGTACAGGGTTTACACACGAGCAGTACTTC. The chain carries TRBV6-5 and TRBJ2-7, with D tentatively TRBD1 (6 bases). The CDR3 length is 16 residues. The ends were cut back, 0 bases at V and 5 bases at J, with 17 bases in the middle. The germline CDR1 and CDR2 sequences are MNHEY and SVGAGI.

This clone has a handful of counts. The V call is TRBV7-9, the J call TRBJ2-7; 7 bases fit TRBD1. Germline CDR1 and CDR2: SEHNR and FQNEAQ (reference sequence). Trimming took 5 bases from V and 0 from J; bases not matched to a gene: 16. The CDR3 is made up of 18 amino acids. The CDR3 here is CASSADRVLDYSSYEQYF. The DNA for the CDR3 is TGTGCCAGCAGCGCAGACAGGGTCCTAGATTATAGCTCCTACGAGCAGTACTTC. Combining the CDR3 with reference TRBV7-9 and TRBJ2-7 gives the whole variable domain DTGVSQNPRHKITKRGQNVTFRCDPISEHNRLYWYRQTLGQGPEFLTYFQNEAQLEKSRLLSDRFSAERPKGSFSTLEIQRTEQGDSAMYLCASSADRVLDYSSYEQYFGPGTRLTVT.

This clone has just a few counts. The V call is TRBV11-2, the J call TRBJ1-2; tentative D call: TRBD1 (6 bases). The ends were cut back, 5 bases at V and 8 bases at J, with 18 bases in the middle. Germline-derived CDR1 and CDR2 are SGHAT and FQNNGV. This CDR3 is built from 14 residues. CDR3 sequence reads: CASSPGRGLGGYTF. For the CDR3, the DNA is TGTGCCAGCAGCCCAGGTCGGGGGCTGGGAGGCTACACCTTC. Using reference TRBV11-2 and TRBJ1-2 for the parts outside the CDR3, the full variable domain is EAGVAQSPRYKIIEKRQSVAFWCNPISGHATLYWYQQILGQGPKLLIQFQNNGVVDDSQLPKDRFSAERLKGVDSTLKIQPAKLEDSAVYLCASSPGRGLGGYTFGSGTRLTVV.

This clone was detected only a few times. V gene TRBV5-6 combines with J gene TRBJ1-2; weak D call: TRBD1 (5 bases). The V gene's germline CDR1 is SGHDT and CDR2 YYEEEE. The CDR3 runs to 14 residues. The germline V and J ends were trimmed by 0 bases and 3 bases, with 9 bases remaining between them. The CDR3 is CASSLGDGDYGYTF. The CDR3 coding sequence is TGTGCCAGCAGCTTGGGGGACGGCGACTATGGCTACACCTTC. The variable domain in full, with the rest retrieved from reference TRBV5-6 and TRBJ1-2, is DAGVTQSPTHLIKTRGQQVTLRCSPKSGHDTVSWYQQALGQGPQFIFQYYEEEERQRGNFPDRFSGHQFPNYSSELNVNALLLGDSALYLCASSLGDGDYGYTFGSGTRLTVV.

This chain links TRBV30 with TRBJ2-7; 10 bases line up with TRBD1. Germline values: CDR1 GTSNPN, CDR2 SVGIG (reference sequence). The trim removed 2 bases at V and 2 bases at J, leaving 6 bases unmatched. This CDR3 spans 15 amino acids. Here the CDR3 reads CAWSWGGTGAYEQYF. The CDR3 DNA is TGTGCCTGGAGTTGGGGCGGGACAGGGGCCTACGAGCAGTACTTC. The whole variable domain, filled in from reference TRBV30 and TRBJ2-7, reads SQTIHQWPATLVQPVGSPLSLECTVEGTSNPNLYWYRQAAGRGLQLLFYSVGIGQISSEVPQNLSASRPQDRQFILSSKKLLLSDSGFYLCAWSWGGTGAYEQYFGPGTRLTVT.

This chain uses TRBV7-2 with TRBJ2-7; D not resolved. With 1 base removed from V and 6 bases from J, the gap between germline ends came to 13 bases. Per germline, CDR1 SGHTA and CDR2 FQGNSA. The CDR3 runs to 14 residues. The CDR3 DNA is TGTGCCAGCAGCTTAGGGCAGGCGCATGGCGAGCAGTACTTC. Its protein is CASSLGQAHGEQYF. Variable domain in full (rest from reference TRBV7-2 and TRBJ2-7): GAGVSQSPSNKVTEKGKDVELRCDPISGHTALYWYRQSLGQGLEFLIYFQGNSAPDKSGLPSDRFSAERTGGSVSTLTIQRTQQEDSAVYLCASSLGQAHGEQYFGPGTRLTVT.